These 8 T cell receptor beta chains originate from one sample sequenced in a study of shared clonotypes between healthy human individuals. TCRdb's table, derived via immunoSEQ multiplex PCR, lists solely in-frame clones and lacks some. Of about 1 million clones listed, approximately 70% are singletons. Input material: memory CD4+ T cells sorted from blood. Subset in this sample: CD45RA-negative fraction. The receptors shown here come from a man younger than 35 in good health.

Only a few counts were recorded for this clone. DNA of the CDR3: TGTGCCTGGAGTGGCGACGGACAGGGGGCAGGGTATGGCTACACCTTC. Translating gives CAWSGDGQGAGYGYTF. The chain recombines TRBV30 with TRBJ1-2; 11 bases map to TRBD1. With V trimmed by 1 base and J by 5 bases, 9 bases remained unmatched. This CDR3 is 16 amino acids long. Looked up from germline, CDR1 is GTSNPN and CDR2 is SVGIG (reference sequence).

The V and J genes are TRBV27 and TRBJ1-2; 11 nucleotides line up with TRBD1. The germline V gene has CDR1 MNHEY and CDR2 SMNVEV (reference sequence). J lost 7 bases, V lost 6 bases, and 7 bases had no gene match. This CDR3 contains 14 residues. The CDR3: CASSPGQGVGGYTF. CDR3 in DNA: TGTGCCAGCAGCCCGGGACAGGGGGTAGGTGGCTACACCTTC.

Turning to this clone: The sample has other DNA sequences that encode this CDR3 too. V usage is TRBV7-2 and J usage is TRBJ1-5, with a weak D call TRBD1 (5 bases). CDR1 and CDR2 from the germline V gene are SGHTA and FQGNSA. The CDR3 runs 15 residues. V lost 1 base to trimming and J lost 2 bases, with 9 bases between them. CDR3 loop: CASSLEGVGNQPQHF. The CDR3, as DNA: TGTGCCAGCAGCTTAGAAGGGGTTGGCAATCAGCCCCAGCATTTT.

The chain couples TRBV7-2 to TRBJ2-7; D is uncertain. Trimming removed 3 bases at V and 3 bases at J, with 15 bases between. The CDR3 has 15 residues. Germline CDR1 reads SGHTA; CDR2 reads FQGNSA. The CDR3 protein is CASSLGQMLYYEQYF. The CDR3 DNA reads as TGTGCCAGCAGCTTGGGTCAGATGCTATACTACGAGCAGTACTTC.

The chain combines TRBV18 with TRBJ2-3; tentatively, D is TRBD1 (5 bases). Looked up from germline, CDR1 is KGHSH and CDR2 is LQKENI. V dropped 6 bases and J dropped 6 bases, with 19 bases sitting between them. The CDR3 consists of 15 residues. This CDR3 is CASSPRQGVEDTQYF. In nucleotides, the CDR3 is TGTGCCAGCTCCCCCCGGCAGGGCGTGGAGGATACGCAGTATTTT.

On this clone itself: The sample carries other DNA sequences with the same CDR3. The chain links TRBV19 to TRBJ2-6; D not resolved. There are 14 residues in the CDR3. The V gene's germline CDR1 is LNHDA and CDR2 SQIVND (reference sequence). Trimming stripped 5 bases from V and 0 bases from J, with 5 bases between. The DNA of the CDR3 is TGTGCCAGTAGTTCTCTCTCTGGGGCCAACGTCCTGACTTTC. Its protein is CASSSLSGANVLTF.

The chain is built from TRBV7-8 and TRBJ2-5; D perhaps matches TRBD1 (5 bases). V was cut by 2 bases and J by 5 bases, with 21 bases left in between. The germline gives CDR1 SGHVS, CDR2 FQNEAQ. The CDR3 length is 17 residues. CDR3 in DNA: TGTGCCAGCAGCTTATCCGGCGCTCAGGGTTTCGGTGAGACCCAGTACTTC. Its protein product is CASSLSGAQGFGETQYF.

The rearrangement links TRBV18 to TRBJ2-1; TRBD1 matches at 7 bases. V lost 1 base and J lost 5; bases outside the gene matches: 2. The CDR3 consists of 14 residues. Per germline, CDR1 KGHSH and CDR2 LQKENI. The CDR3: CASSPRQGNNEQFF. The CDR3 coding sequence is TGTGCCAGCTCACCACGACAGGGTAACAATGAGCAGTTCTTC.